This T cell receptor beta chain was obtained from a study of blood T cell repertoires in COVID-19. Study summary: COVID-19 samples from acute and convalescent phases originated in the United States, Italy and Spain. Sources were T cells, B-cell-depleted T cells, or PBMCs; the material itself was cDNA or gDNA.

In its sample, this clone was seen many times. Per the original data handling: Counts of nucleated cells, estimated from reference gene primer amplification, were obtained. TCRdb's copy holds only in-frame clones and misses some; the assay was immunoSEQ multiplex PCR. V, J and clone size were drawn from that table, and D and trimming were deduced from the DNA. This sample has some 330,000 clones, with roughly 90% found just once. This TCR was recovered from a woman between 50 and 59 years old with active or convalescent COVID-19. The sample was peripheral blood.

DNA of the CDR3: TGTGCCAGCAGACTTATGACAGGGTGGAACTATGGCTACACCTTC. It codes for CASRLMTGWNYGYTF. The chain uses TRBV28 and TRBJ1-2; TRBD1 matches at 7 bases. The germline CDR1 and CDR2 sequences are MDHEN and SYDVKM. J was trimmed by 2 bases and V by 6 bases; bases with no gene match: 9. The CDR3 is 15 residues long.